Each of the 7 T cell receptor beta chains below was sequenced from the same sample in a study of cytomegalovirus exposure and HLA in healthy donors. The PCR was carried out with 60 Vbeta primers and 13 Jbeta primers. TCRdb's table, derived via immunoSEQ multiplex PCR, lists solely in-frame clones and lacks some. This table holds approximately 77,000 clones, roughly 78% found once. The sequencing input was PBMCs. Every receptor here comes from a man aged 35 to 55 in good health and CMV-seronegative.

CDR3 in amino acids: CASSYSTSGRANEQFF. In DNA form, the CDR3 reads TGTGCCAGCAGTTACTCGACTAGCGGGAGAGCAAATGAGCAGTTCTTC. The chain carries TRBV6-5 and TRBJ2-1, with 12 bases identical to TRBD2. Germline lookup yields CDR1 MNHEY and CDR2 SVGAGI. Germline trimming cut 0 bases from V and 7 bases from J; bases unmatched to any gene: 4. There are 16 residues in the CDR3.

Here the CDR3 reads CASRPTGGYGYTF. CDR3 nucleotide sequence: TGTGCCAGCAGACCCACAGGGGGCTATGGCTACACCTTC. The J gene is TRBJ1-2, the V gene TRBV7-9; 8 bases match TRBD1. This CDR3 has 13 amino acids. Losses at the gene ends were 6 bases for V and 4 bases for J; bases not matched to a gene: 4. Germline values: CDR1 SEHNR, CDR2 FQNEAQ (reference sequence).

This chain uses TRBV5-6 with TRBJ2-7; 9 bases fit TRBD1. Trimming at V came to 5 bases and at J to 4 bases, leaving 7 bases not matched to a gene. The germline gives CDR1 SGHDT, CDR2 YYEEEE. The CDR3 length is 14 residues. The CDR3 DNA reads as TGTGCCAGCAGTACCGGGACAGGGACATACGAGCAGTACTTC. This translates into CASSTGTGTYEQYF.

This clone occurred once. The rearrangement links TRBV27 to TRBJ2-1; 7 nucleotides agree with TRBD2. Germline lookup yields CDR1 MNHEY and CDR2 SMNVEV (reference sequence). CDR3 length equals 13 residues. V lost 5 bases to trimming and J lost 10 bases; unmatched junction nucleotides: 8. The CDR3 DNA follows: TGTGCCAGCAGTGTCCTTGTCGGGGGGGAGCAGTTCTTC. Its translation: CASSVLVGGEQFF.

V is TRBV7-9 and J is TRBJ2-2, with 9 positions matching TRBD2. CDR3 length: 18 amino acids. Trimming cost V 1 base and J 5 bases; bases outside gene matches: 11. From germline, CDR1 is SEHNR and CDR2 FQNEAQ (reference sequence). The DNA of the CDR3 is TGTGCCAGCAGCTTAGGTGGTTATGGTAGCGGGAGAACCGGGGAGCTGTTTTTT. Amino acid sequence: CASSLGGYGSGRTGELFF.

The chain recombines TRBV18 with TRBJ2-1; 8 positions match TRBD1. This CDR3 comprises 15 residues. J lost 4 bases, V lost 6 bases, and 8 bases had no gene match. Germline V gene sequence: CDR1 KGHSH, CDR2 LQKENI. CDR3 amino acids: CASSSDRGAYNEQFF. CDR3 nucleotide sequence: TGTGCCAGCTCTTCCGACAGGGGAGCGTACAATGAGCAGTTCTTC.

This CDR3 reads CASSPRTSGRANTGELFF. CDR3 in DNA: TGTGCCAGCAGCCCGAGGACTAGCGGGAGGGCGAACACCGGGGAGCTGTTTTTT. V usage is TRBV9 and J usage is TRBJ2-2; 15 nucleotides agree with TRBD2. V lost 4 bases, J lost 0 bases, and 4 bases stayed unmatched. The CDR3 contains 18 residues. Germline V lookup: CDR1 SGDLS, CDR2 YYNGEE.